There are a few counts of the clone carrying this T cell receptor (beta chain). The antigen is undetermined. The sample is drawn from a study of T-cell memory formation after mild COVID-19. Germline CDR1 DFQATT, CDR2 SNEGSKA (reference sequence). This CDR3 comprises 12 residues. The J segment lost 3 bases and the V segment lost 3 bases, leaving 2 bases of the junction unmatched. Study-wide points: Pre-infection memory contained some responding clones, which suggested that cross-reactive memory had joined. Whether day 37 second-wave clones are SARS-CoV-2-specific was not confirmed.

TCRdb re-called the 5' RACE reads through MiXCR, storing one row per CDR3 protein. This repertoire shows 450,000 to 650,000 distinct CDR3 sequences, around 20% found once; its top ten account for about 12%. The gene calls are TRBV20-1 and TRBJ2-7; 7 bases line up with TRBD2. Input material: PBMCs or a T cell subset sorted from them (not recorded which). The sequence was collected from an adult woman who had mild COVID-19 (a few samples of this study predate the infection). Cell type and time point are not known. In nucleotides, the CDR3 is TGCAGTGCTAGGACTAGCTACTACGAGCAGTACTTC. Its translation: CSARTSYYEQYF.